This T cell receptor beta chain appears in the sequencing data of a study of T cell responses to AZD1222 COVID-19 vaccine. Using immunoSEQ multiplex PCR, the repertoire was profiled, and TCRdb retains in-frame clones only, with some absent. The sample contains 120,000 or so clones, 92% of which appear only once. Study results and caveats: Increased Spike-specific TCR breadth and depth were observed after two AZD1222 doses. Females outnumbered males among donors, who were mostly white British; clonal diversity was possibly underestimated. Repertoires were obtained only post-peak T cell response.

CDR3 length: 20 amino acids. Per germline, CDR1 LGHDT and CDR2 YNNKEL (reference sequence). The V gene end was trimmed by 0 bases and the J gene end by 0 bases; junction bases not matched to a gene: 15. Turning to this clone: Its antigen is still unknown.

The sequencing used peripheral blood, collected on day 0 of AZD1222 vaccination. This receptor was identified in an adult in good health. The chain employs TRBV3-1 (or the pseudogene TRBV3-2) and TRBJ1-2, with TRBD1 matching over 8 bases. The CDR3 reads CASSQERRGPRGPANYGYTF. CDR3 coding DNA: TGTGCCAGCAGCCAAGAACGAAGGGGACCCAGGGGGCCGGCTAACTATGGCTACACCTTC.